These 15 T cell receptor beta chains were sequenced from one sample in a study of ipilimumab plus nivolumab after autologous stem cell transplantation. The data were produced by immunoSEQ multiplex PCR, yet TCRdb's version contains in-frame clones alone and is incomplete. This sample has some 87,000 clones, with more than 80% found just once. The sequenced sample was PBMCs, obtained in a trial of ipilimumab plus nivolumab as post-transplant consolidation. Receptor source: a male donor with diffuse large B-cell lymphoma.

The chain is built from TRBV10-1 and TRBJ2-3; TRBD2 agrees at 10 bases. CDR1 WNHNN and CDR2 SYGVQD come from the germline V gene (reference sequence). CDR3 length: 15 residues. V trimming: 8 bases; J trimming: 1 base; junction bases outside the gene matches: 6. CDR3 loop: CASSERGGGTDTQYF. As DNA, the CDR3 is TGCGCCAGCTCCGAGCGGGGGGGCGGCACAGATACGCAGTATTTT.

This clone occurred a few times. The rearrangement uses TRBV19 and TRBJ2-7, with 13 bases aligning to TRBD2. CDR1 and CDR2 from the germline V gene are LNHDA and SQIVND (reference sequence). V was pared by 10 bases and J by 4 bases, with 16 bases of the junction left unmatched. The CDR3 has 17 residues. The chain's CDR3 is CAKLTPVGLAGLYEQYF. The CDR3 coding sequence is TGTGCCAAATTGACACCGGTGGGACTAGCGGGGCTTTACGAGCAGTACTTC.

This clone came up once. The DNA of the CDR3 is TGCGCCAGCAGCTCCGGAGTAGCGGGGGGGTATTACGAGCAGTACTTC. This codes for CASSSGVAGGYYEQYF. J is TRBJ2-7 and V is TRBV5-1; TRBD2 aligns across 11 bases. The ends lost 3 bases at V and 4 bases at J; junction bases unmatched: 9. This CDR3 has 16 residues. CDR1 and CDR2 from the germline V gene are SGHRS and YFSETQ.

The rearrangement links TRBV27 to TRBJ1-4; unclear D gene. Looked up from germline, CDR1 is MNHEY and CDR2 is SMNVEV (reference sequence). The CDR3 extends over 14 amino acids. Trimming took off 4 bases at V and 4 bases at J, with 10 bases between the two ends. The DNA for the CDR3 is TGTGCCAGCAGTTATGCCAGAGGTAATGAAAAACTGTTTTTT. Translating gives CASSYARGNEKLFF.

This chain connects TRBV25-1 to TRBJ1-1, with D possibly matching TRBD1 (5 bases). Germline V gene lookup returns CDR1 MGHDK and CDR2 SYGVNS. Trimming pared 1 base from V and 0 bases from J, leaving 12 bases between. This CDR3 spans 16 amino acids. This CDR3 is CASSESGMGMNTEAFF. The CDR3 DNA reads TGTGCCAGCAGTGAATCAGGGATGGGGATGAACACTGAAGCTTTCTTT.

The chain combines TRBV6-5 with TRBJ1-3; D might be TRBD1 (6 bases). The CDR3 sequence is 14 residues long. The germline CDR1 and CDR2 sequences are MNHEY and SVGAGI. Trimming removed 11 bases at V and 0 bases at J, with 14 bases between. This CDR3 reads CASRGPNSGNTIYF. CDR3 DNA: TGTGCCTCACGGGGGCCCAACTCTGGAAACACCATATATTTT.

This rearrangement joins TRBV5-6 to TRBJ2-1; D is undetermined. Germline V gene lookup returns CDR1 SGHDT and CDR2 YYEEEE. The CDR3 is 15 residues long. Trimming took off 4 bases at V and 5 bases at J, with 16 bases between the two ends. The CDR3 is CASSPGEAAHNEQFF. DNA for the CDR3: TGTGCCAGCAGCCCAGGTGAGGCGGCTCACAATGAGCAGTTCTTC.

The chain uses TRBV18 and TRBJ1-3; TRBD1 is a possible D gene (5 bases). From germline, CDR1 is KGHSH and CDR2 LQKENI. V was clipped by 3 bases and J by 7 bases, with 16 bases between them. This CDR3 has 15 residues. The CDR3 nucleotides read TGTGCCAGCTCACCGTTGGGGGATAGGCGGAACACCATATATTTT. Protein product: CASSPLGDRRNTIYF.

The chain links TRBV7-2 to TRBJ2-5; 7 positions match TRBD2. From germline, CDR1 is SGHTA and CDR2 FQGNSA. V lost 4 bases, J lost 5 bases, and 7 bases stayed unmatched. This CDR3 has 14 amino acids. CDR3 protein: CASSSFGGGETQYF. In nucleotides, the CDR3 is TGTGCCAGCAGCTCCTTCGGGGGAGGGGAGACCCAGTACTTC.

This rearrangement joins TRBV5-1 to TRBJ1-1, with D perhaps matching TRBD1 (5 bases). V was shortened by 0 bases and J by 11 bases, with 20 bases between the two germline ends. There are 15 residues in the CDR3. Per the germline V gene, CDR1 is SGHRS and CDR2 is YFSETQ. The CDR3 DNA reads as TGCGCCAGCAGCTTGGGCGCAGGGATCGCGGGTGAGGCTTTCTTT. Residues: CASSLGAGIAGEAFF. The full variable domain, with the rest looked up from reference TRBV5-1 and TRBJ1-1, is KAGVTQTPRYLIKTRGQQVTLSCSPISGHRSVSWYQQTPGQGLQFLFEYFSETQRNKGNFPGRFSGRQFSNSRSEMNVSTLELGDSALYLCASSLGAGIAGEAFFGQGTRLTVV.

This clone was counted once. The chain couples TRBV5-1 to TRBJ2-5; possibly TRBD1 or TRBD2 for D (5 bases each). This CDR3 is built from 15 residues. Trimming left V 4 bases short and J 5 bases short, with 18 bases between. The germline gives CDR1 SGHRS, CDR2 YFSETQ. For the CDR3, the DNA is TGCGCCAGCAGCCCGGGACGGACCGGTGTGGAGACCCAGTACTTC. Protein sequence: CASSPGRTGVETQYF.

The V and J genes are TRBV19 and TRBJ1-4; D is unresolved. V was cut by 8 bases and J by 3 bases, with 10 bases left in between. The CDR3 totals 13 residues. Germline V CDR1 and CDR2: LNHDA, SQIVND (reference sequence). CDR3 residues: CASQPLSNEKLFF. The CDR3 DNA follows: TGTGCCAGTCAACCCCTCTCTAATGAAAAACTGTTTTTT.

The CDR3 loop is CASSPPTGASTGELFF. DNA for the CDR3: TGTGCCAGCTCACCTCCGACCGGGGCTTCTACGGGGGAGCTGTTTTTT. The chain links TRBV18 to TRBJ2-2; D could derive from TRBD1 or TRBD2 (5 bases each). The V and J ends lost 3 bases and 8 bases respectively, with 19 bases between them. Germline V gene lookup returns CDR1 KGHSH and CDR2 LQKENI. The CDR3 contains 16 residues. Looking up the rest from reference TRBV18 and TRBJ2-2 gives the full variable domain: NAGVMQNPRHLVRRRGQEARLRCSPMKGHSHVYWYRQLPEEGLKFMVYLQKENIIDESGMPKERFSAEFPKEGPSILRIQQVVRGDSAAYFCASSPPTGASTGELFFGEGSRLTVL.

The chain recombines TRBV5-1 with TRBJ2-5; TRBD1 is a possible D gene (5 bases). Germline CDR1 reads SGHRS; CDR2 reads YFSETQ. V lost 0 bases and J lost 7, with 13 bases in between. The CDR3 length is 14 residues. This CDR3 reads CASSLAQGKGTQYF. The CDR3 bases are TGCGCCAGCAGCTTGGCCCAGGGTAAAGGGACCCAGTACTTC.

V usage is TRBV13 and J usage is TRBJ1-1; D gene uncertain. Germline V gene lookup returns CDR1 PRHDT and CDR2 FYEKMQ (reference sequence). Trimming removed 5 bases at V and 6 bases at J, with 7 bases between. The CDR3 length is 11 residues. CDR3 region: CASSLTSEAFF. CDR3 nucleotide sequence: TGTGCCAGCAGCCTCACCTCTGAAGCTTTCTTT.